What follows describes a single TCR beta chain. Its antigen is not identified. This specimen belongs to a study of identical twins. Template switching created a universal primer site, and the cDNA included unique molecular identifiers. MiXCR, run by TCRdb on the 5' RACE reads, gives a single entry per CDR3 protein. The sample contains 450,000 or so distinct CDR3 sequences, approximately 14% of which appear only once. Overall study findings and caveats: Out-of-frame alpha sequences common to twins exhibited an excess of low generation probability.

From germline, CDR1 is DFQATT and CDR2 SNEGSKA (reference sequence). V was pared by 0 bases and J by 0 bases, with 5 bases of the junction left unmatched. This CDR3 is built from 15 residues. The data also belong to a second study, concerning yellow fever vaccine responses in identical twins.

The receptor's source is a woman under 30 in good health. The sequencing sample was made of CD4+ T cells sorted from blood. The V and J genes are TRBV20-1 and TRBJ2-7, with 7 bases that match TRBD2. The DNA of the CDR3 is TGCAGTGCTAGAGACCCAGCGGGAAGCTCCTACGAGCAGTACTTC. This translates into CSARDPAGSSYEQYF.